This TCR beta chain was found in a study of radiotherapy plus CTLA-4 blockade in lung cancer. Study results and limitations: Subsequent to radiotherapy plus ipilimumab, tumor-derived TCR clones underwent expansion in blood.

TCRdb's copy holds only in-frame clones and misses some; the assay was immunoSEQ multiplex PCR. The profile covers tens of thousands of clones, with 83% appearing a single time and roughly 0.84% taken by the ten largest. Of note for this clone: Its antigen is as yet unknown.

The trim removed 2 bases at V and 5 bases at J, leaving 9 bases unmatched. Germline V gives CDR1 SGHRS, CDR2 YFSETQ. The CDR3 is 15 residues long. The study gave focal radiation plus ipilimumab CTLA-4 blockade to patients with chemo-refractory metastatic non-small-cell lung cancer. The V call is TRBV5-1, the J call TRBJ1-2; 7 bases are shared with TRBD1. This TCR derives from a human donor with non-small cell lung cancer who had stable disease on radiotherapy plus ipilimumab. Source: peripheral blood, taken from a patient treated with radiotherapy plus ipilimumab. The CDR3 loop reads CASSFSTGDWYGYTF. The CDR3 nucleotides are TGCGCCAGCAGCTTTTCAACAGGGGATTGGTATGGCTACACCTTC. The full variable domain, with the rest looked up from reference TRBV5-1 and TRBJ1-2, is KAGVTQTPRYLIKTRGQQVTLSCSPISGHRSVSWYQQTPGQGLQFLFEYFSETQRNKGNFPGRFSGRQFSNSRSEMNVSTLELGDSALYLCASSFSTGDWYGYTFGSGTRLTVV.